This passage covers 9 T cell receptor beta chains from one sample sequenced in a study of cytomegalovirus exposure and HLA in healthy donors. Both 60 Vbeta primers and 13 Jbeta primers went into the PCR. Measured with immunoSEQ multiplex PCR; TCRdb has only the in-frame clones, and not every one. The sample consists of about 160,000 clones, about 71% of them appearing once. Sequencing used PBMCs. The origin of the receptors is a woman in her 30s in good health and CMV-seronegative.

This chain uses TRBV4-3 with TRBJ2-7; D ambiguous. Per the germline V gene, CDR1 is LGHNA and CDR2 is YSLEER. This CDR3 has 15 amino acids. Trimming took off 1 base at V and 0 bases at J, with 10 bases between the two ends. DNA of the CDR3: TGCGCCAGCAGCCAAGTTCCGGGTGTCTCCTACGAGCAGTACTTC. This encodes CASSQVPGVSYEQYF.

This clone was picked up a small number of times. The chain uses TRBV7-9 and TRBJ1-1, with a tentative D call TRBD1 (5 bases). Germline values: CDR1 SEHNR, CDR2 FQNEAQ (reference sequence). V was trimmed by 5 bases and J by 0 bases, leaving 7 bases between them. CDR3 length: 13 amino acids. In DNA, the CDR3 is TGTGCCAGCAGCACGACAGTGAACACTGAAGCTTTCTTT. Residues: CASSTTVNTEAFF.

The chain is built from TRBV7-9 and TRBJ1-5, with 9 bases that match TRBD1. This CDR3 has 13 residues. CDR1 SEHNR and CDR2 FQNEAQ come from the germline V gene (reference sequence). The trim removed 5 bases at V and 5 bases at J, leaving 1 base unmatched. The CDR3 coding sequence is TGTGCCAGCAGCAGGACAGGGGATCAGCCCCAGCATTTT. Translating it yields CASSRTGDQPQHF.

J is TRBJ2-7 and V is TRBV25-1; tentative D call: TRBD2 (5 bases). Deletions cut 4 bases from V and 2 bases from J, with 12 bases between. This CDR3 region has 14 residues. Germline-derived CDR1 and CDR2 are MGHDK and SYGVNS. The CDR3 DNA sequence: TGTGCCAGCAGTGCCGGACTTTACCCCTACGAGCAGTACTTC. Residues: CASSAGLYPYEQYF.

The chain couples TRBV2 to TRBJ2-7; unclear D gene. CDR1 and CDR2 from the germline V gene are SNHLY and FYNNEI. V was shortened by 6 bases and J by 2 bases, with 5 bases between the two germline ends. The CDR3 has 11 amino acids. The CDR3 here is CASRLTYEQYF. The CDR3 nucleotides are TGTGCCAGCAGACTTACCTACGAGCAGTACTTC.

The rearrangement uses TRBV27 and TRBJ2-7, with 8 bases that match TRBD1. Germline V gene lookup returns CDR1 MNHEY and CDR2 SMNVEV (reference sequence). V lost 5 bases to trimming and J lost 5 bases; unmatched junction nucleotides: 11. The CDR3 is made up of 15 amino acids. The CDR3 DNA is TGTGCCAGCAGTACCAACCGACAGGGGCGACACGAGCAGTACTTC. Amino acid sequence: CASSTNRQGRHEQYF.

The chain couples TRBV28 to TRBJ2-5; no firm D call. The J call may be incorrect, as the DNA end agrees better with TRBJ2-7. CDR1 MDHEN and CDR2 SYDVKM come from the germline V gene. This CDR3 is 12 amino acids long. The CDR3 nucleotides are TGTGCCAGCAGTTTAGGCGGCTACGAGCAGTACTTC. Protein: CASSLGGYEQYF.

The CDR3 DNA is TGTGCTAGTGGTCTGACTAGCGGGCGAGTGGGGGAGCAGTACTTC. This translates into CASGLTSGRVGEQYF. This chain uses TRBV12-5 with TRBJ2-7; TRBD2 matches at 10 bases. Germline values: CDR1 LGHNT, CDR2 FRNRAP. CDR3 length: 15 residues. V lost 5 bases and J lost 7; bases outside the gene matches: 11.

The V gene is TRBV9, the J gene TRBJ1-3; TRBD1 is a possible D gene (6 bases). The V end was cut by 5 bases, the J end by 0 bases, with 15 bases between. Per germline, CDR1 SGDLS and CDR2 YYNGEE. The CDR3 spans 16 residues. The CDR3 sequence: CASSSGAGISGNTIYF. DNA of the CDR3: TGTGCCAGCAGTTCAGGGGCCGGGATCTCTGGAAACACCATATATTTT.